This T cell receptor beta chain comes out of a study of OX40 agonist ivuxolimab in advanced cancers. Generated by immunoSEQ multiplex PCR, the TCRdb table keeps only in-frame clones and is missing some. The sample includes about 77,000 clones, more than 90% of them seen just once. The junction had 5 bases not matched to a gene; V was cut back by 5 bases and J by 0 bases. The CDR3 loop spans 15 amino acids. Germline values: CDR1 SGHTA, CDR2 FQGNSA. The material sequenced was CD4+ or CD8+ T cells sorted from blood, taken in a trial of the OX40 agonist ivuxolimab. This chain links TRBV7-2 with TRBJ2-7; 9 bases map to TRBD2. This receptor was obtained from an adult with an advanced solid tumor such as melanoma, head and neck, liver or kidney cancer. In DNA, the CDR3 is TGTGCCAGCAGCGCCGGGACTAGCAGCTCCTACGAGCAGTACTTC. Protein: CASSAGTSSSYEQYF.